These 17 T cell receptor beta chains came from one sample sequenced in a study of regulatory T cells in long-lasting Graves disease. Libraries of TCR beta came from iRepertoire HTBI primers plus Arm-PCR of CDR3 regions. MiXCR, applied by TCRdb to the multiplex PCR reads, yields one record per CDR3 protein. The sample lists about 470,000 distinct CDR3 sequences, under 25% occurring once. Time point in this sample: persistent/refractory GD, antithyroid drugs over 5 years with positive TRAb. The TCR library used RNA extracted from PBMCs. This material consisted of peripheral blood mononuclear cells (PBMCs), taken when the disease was refractory, from a patient treated with antithyroid drugs. The origin of the receptors is a female donor with Graves disease.

For this clonotype: This may arise from a read error, as a much more abundant clone is one base away. This chain joins TRBV7-2 and TRBJ1-2; possible D gene TRBD1, 5 bases. This CDR3 has 14 amino acids. Germline V gene sequence: CDR1 SGHTA, CDR2 FQGNSA. The CDR3 is CVSSLKNRLYGYTF. The CDR3 coding sequence is TGTGTCAGCAGTTTAAAGAACAGGTTGTATGGCTACACCTTC.

The chain combines TRBV5-5 with TRBJ2-5; D uncertain. V gave up 0 bases and J gave up 0 bases, with 6 bases separating them. Per germline, CDR1 SGHKS and CDR2 YYEKEE (reference sequence). The CDR3 has 14 residues. CDR3 sequence reads: CASSLAWDQETQYF. DNA of the CDR3: TGTGCCAGCAGCTTGGCCTGGGACCAAGAGACCCAGTACTTC.

This clonotype showed up many times. This chain uses TRBV12-3 or TRBV12-4 with TRBJ2-5; D is possibly TRBD2 (7 bases). The CDR3 is 17 residues long. Between the trimmed V and J ends, which lost 7 bases and 5 bases, there was a span of 26 bases. CDR3 protein: CASTQGGEFGIWETQYF. CDR3 sequence (DNA): TGTGCCAGCACCCAAGGGGGGGAATTTGGGATTTGGGAGACCCAGTACTTC.

The chain is built from TRBV7-9 and TRBJ1-1; no firm D call. With 3 bases removed from V and 1 base from J, the gap between germline ends came to 12 bases. This CDR3 has 15 residues. The germline gives CDR1 SEHNR, CDR2 FQNEAQ (reference sequence). The CDR3 sequence: CASSFSTQRNTEAFF. The CDR3 DNA reads TGTGCCAGCAGCTTTTCGACACAGAGGAACACTGAAGCTTTCTTT.

The CDR3 DNA reads TGTGCCATCAAACAACAGGGGGAGAACACTGAAGCTTTCTTT. This gives the protein CAIKQQGENTEAFF. The chain couples TRBV10-3 to TRBJ1-1; 8 bases map to TRBD1. J gave up 1 base and V 7 bases, and 5 bases lay outside the gene matches. The V gene's germline CDR1 is ENHRY and CDR2 SYGVKD. This CDR3 is built from 14 residues.

The chain carries TRBV19 and TRBJ2-3; 8 bases match TRBD1. After removal of 4 bases from V and 1 base from J, the junction contained 4 bases not matched to a gene. The CDR3 runs 15 residues. Germline CDR1 reads LNHDA; CDR2 reads SQIVND (reference sequence). The DNA of the CDR3 is TGTGCCAGTAGTACCGGACAGGGCGGCACAGATACGCAGTATTTT. Its translation is CASSTGQGGTDTQYF.

There are many counts of this clonotype. This chain links TRBV2 with TRBJ2-7, with a possible D match to TRBD1 (6 bases). Germline V CDR1 and CDR2: SNHLY, FYNNEI. Trimming cost V 5 bases and J 3 bases, with 11 bases left between them. The CDR3 length is 13 residues. The CDR3: CASSLRDIYEQYF. Written as DNA, the CDR3 is TGTGCCAGCAGTCTTCGGGACATCTACGAGCAGTACTTC.

In its sample, this clonotype was seen many times. V usage is TRBV11-2 and J usage is TRBJ1-2, with 7 bases identical to TRBD1. The CDR3 spans 14 residues. Per the germline V gene, CDR1 is SGHAT and CDR2 is FQNNGV. The trim removed 3 bases at V and 2 bases at J, leaving 3 bases unmatched. The CDR3 DNA is TGTGCCAGCAGCTTGCCGGGACAGAACTATGGCTACACCTTC. Translating it yields CASSLPGQNYGYTF.

The J gene is TRBJ2-7, the V gene TRBV28; TRBD2 is a possible D gene (6 bases). This CDR3 is 14 amino acids long. Trimming stripped 2 bases from V and 7 bases from J, with 15 bases between. Germline CDR1 MDHEN, CDR2 SYDVKM. The CDR3 DNA follows: TGTGCCAGCAGTTTAGTGGGGGGTTCGGTGGAGCAGTACTTC. It translates to CASSLVGGSVEQYF.

This clonotype was picked up many times. The chain couples TRBV29-1 to TRBJ2-5; D not resolved. CDR1 is SQVTM and CDR2 is ANQGSEA in the germline V gene. This CDR3 region has 17 residues. Trimming took 3 bases from V and 0 from J, leaving 20 bases between them. The CDR3 bases are TGCAGCGTTGAGGCAGGTTACACTATTTCGTACCAAGAGACCCAGTACTTC. This sequence encodes CSVEAGYTISYQETQYF.

The chain uses TRBV4-1 and TRBJ1-4, with 9 bases aligning to TRBD1. V shed 3 bases and J 6 bases; nucleotides not matched to a gene: 5. Per germline, CDR1 MGHRA and CDR2 YSYEKL. The CDR3 spans 15 residues. In nucleotides, the CDR3 is TGCGCCAGCAGCCAGAGGACAGGGGATCATGAAAAACTGTTTTTT. Translation: CASSQRTGDHEKLFF.

V usage is TRBV4-3 and J usage is TRBJ2-1; D gene ambiguous. Germline-derived CDR1 and CDR2 are LGHNA and YSLEER. The V and J ends lost 2 bases and 5 bases respectively, with 4 bases between them. The CDR3 contains 12 residues. In nucleotides, the CDR3 is TGCGCCAGCAGCCAAAGGGACAATGAGCAGTTCTTC. Translating it yields CASSQRDNEQFF.

This chain uses TRBV29-1 with TRBJ2-5; 9 bases are a match to TRBD1. Losses at the gene ends were 5 bases for V and 5 bases for J; bases not matched to a gene: 6. The CDR3 runs 13 residues. Germline values: CDR1 SQVTM, CDR2 ANQGSEA. CDR3 nucleotide sequence: TGCAGCGTTAGTGACAGGGGGTTGGAGACCCAGTACTTC. Protein: CSVSDRGLETQYF.

This clonotype was seen repeatedly, ten times or more. The V and J genes are TRBV27 and TRBJ1-4, with D perhaps matching TRBD1 (5 bases). V was clipped by 5 bases and J by 0 bases, with 10 bases between them. CDR3 length equals 15 residues. CDR1 and CDR2 (germline): MNHEY, SMNVEV (reference sequence). The CDR3 sequence is CASSPQAATNEKLFF. The DNA of the CDR3 is TGTGCCAGCAGTCCACAGGCAGCAACTAATGAAAAACTGTTTTTT.

This rearrangement joins TRBV5-1 to TRBJ2-7; 9 bases map to TRBD2. V lost 5 bases and J lost 1; bases outside the gene matches: 4. The germline V gene encodes CDR1 SGHRS and CDR2 YFSETQ. The CDR3 is made up of 14 amino acids. CDR3 DNA: TGCGCCAGCAGAGCGGGACTAGCTTCCTACGAGCAGTACTTC. Protein product: CASRAGLASYEQYF.

This clonotype was seen a few times. The V call is TRBV20-1, the J call TRBJ1-5; 11 bases are shared with TRBD1. The CDR3 covers 15 residues. CDR1 and CDR2 (germline): DFQATT, SNEGSKA (reference sequence). V was clipped by 7 bases and J by 4 bases; unmatched bases: 9. In DNA, the CDR3 is TGCAGTGGGACAGGGGGCCGAGACTTGAATCAGCCCCAGCATTTT. Translated: CSGTGGRDLNQPQHF.

About this clonotype itself: A clone one base away is much larger, so this may be a read error. This rearrangement joins TRBV28 to TRBJ1-5; D possibly corresponds to TRBD1 (5 bases). The CDR3 is 14 residues long. Per the germline V gene, CDR1 is MDHEN and CDR2 is SYDVKM. For the CDR3, the DNA is TGTGCCAGCAGTAACCAGGGTAGCGATCAGCCCCAGCATTTT. Protein product: CASSNQGSDQPQHF.